The 24 T cell receptor beta chains presented below share a single source sample, sequenced in a study of OX40 agonist ivuxolimab in advanced cancers. Data came from immunoSEQ multiplex PCR; TCRdb stores just in-frame clones and leaves some out. This table has 30,000 to 35,000 clones, around 92% appearing once. Source: CD4+ or CD8+ T cells sorted from blood, taken in a trial of the OX40 agonist ivuxolimab. Receptor source: an adult with an advanced solid tumor such as melanoma, head and neck, liver or kidney cancer.

This chain links TRBV13 with TRBJ1-1; D is unclear. The V gene's germline CDR1 is PRHDT and CDR2 FYEKMQ (reference sequence). V gave up 11 bases and J gave up 2 bases, with 9 bases separating them. The CDR3 runs to 11 residues. The CDR3 sequence is CACPTNTEAFF. The CDR3, as DNA: TGTGCCTGCCCTACAAACACTGAAGCTTTCTTT.

The chain couples TRBV27 to TRBJ1-1; D possibly corresponds to TRBD1 (5 bases). The CDR3 consists of 16 residues. The germline V gene encodes CDR1 MNHEY and CDR2 SMNVEV (reference sequence). Between the trimmed V and J ends, which lost 7 bases and 0 bases, there was a span of 18 bases. This CDR3 is CASNPGTWAMNTEAFF. In DNA, the CDR3 is TGTGCCAGCAACCCTGGGACTTGGGCGATGAACACTGAAGCTTTCTTT.

This clone appeared a few times. The chain carries TRBV19 and TRBJ1-1; unclear D gene. The germline gives CDR1 LNHDA, CDR2 SQIVND (reference sequence). V was trimmed by 5 bases and J by 6 bases, leaving 13 bases between them. The CDR3 sequence is 13 residues long. Here the CDR3 reads CASSLPGYAEAFF. In DNA form, the CDR3 reads TGTGCCAGTAGTTTACCGGGTTACGCTGAAGCTTTCTTT. The variable domain in full, with the rest retrieved from reference TRBV19 and TRBJ1-1, is DGGITQSPKYLFRKEGQNVTLSCEQNLNHDAMYWYRQDPGQGLRLIYYSQIVNDFQKGDIAEGYSVSREKKESFPLTVTSAQKNPTAFYLCASSLPGYAEAFFGQGTRLTVV.

By sample fraction, this clone is medium-sized. Other DNA sequences in the sample encode the same CDR3. This sequence joins TRBV29-1 and TRBJ1-2, with a possible D match to TRBD1 (6 bases). CDR3 size: 12 residues. V was cut by 6 bases and J by 7 bases, with 15 bases left in between. Germline V gene data show CDR1 as SQVTM and CDR2 as ANQGSEA. This CDR3 is CSVKDRRGGYTF. Written as DNA, the CDR3 is TGCAGCGTGAAAGACAGGCGGGGTGGCTACACCTTC.

The count of this clone is one. The V call is TRBV14, the J call TRBJ2-3, with D perhaps matching TRBD2 (6 bases). Germline V CDR1 and CDR2: SGHDN, FVKESK. The V end was cut by 0 bases, the J end by 2 bases, with 21 bases between. The CDR3 is 19 amino acids. CDR3 amino acids: CASSQDYSQGGAPTDTQYF. The CDR3 DNA reads as TGTGCCAGCAGCCAAGATTATTCCCAGGGCGGGGCCCCCACAGATACGCAGTATTTT.

This clone appeared once. This chain joins TRBV9 and TRBJ1-1, with 7 bases lining up with TRBD1. J lost 6 bases, V lost 3 bases, and 8 bases had no gene match. The CDR3 contains 14 residues. CDR1 SGDLS and CDR2 YYNGEE come from the germline V gene. The chain's CDR3 is CASSAEGARPEAFF. In nucleotides, the CDR3 is TGTGCCAGCAGCGCAGAGGGGGCGCGCCCTGAAGCTTTCTTT.

This sequence joins TRBV7-2 and TRBJ2-7; 9 bases are shared with TRBD1. The germline gives CDR1 SGHTA, CDR2 FQGNSA. The CDR3 spans 15 residues. J was trimmed by 4 bases and V by 5 bases; bases with no gene match: 9. The CDR3 bases are TGTGCCAGCAGCGTTTGGGGACAGGGCCTATACGAGCAGTACTTC. It yields the protein CASSVWGQGLYEQYF. Full variable domain (remainder filled in from reference TRBV7-2 and TRBJ2-7): GAGVSQSPSNKVTEKGKDVELRCDPISGHTALYWYRQSLGQGLEFLIYFQGNSAPDKSGLPSDRFSAERTGGSVSTLTIQRTQQEDSAVYLCASSVWGQGLYEQYFGPGTRLTVT.

The gene calls are TRBV10-2 and TRBJ1-2; D unclear. Trimming cost V 3 bases and J 8 bases, with 10 bases left between them. In germline, CDR1 is WSHSY, CDR2 SAAADI. The CDR3 consists of 12 residues. The CDR3 here is CASSDLQEGYTF. CDR3 bases: TGCGCCAGCAGTGATTTACAAGAAGGCTACACCTTC.

The chain is built from TRBV27 and TRBJ2-3; 11 nucleotides align to TRBD2. The germline V gene encodes CDR1 MNHEY and CDR2 SMNVEV (reference sequence). With 2 bases clipped from V and 12 bases from J, the junction kept 13 bases outside the gene matches. The CDR3 covers 16 residues. This CDR3 is CASSLLQPGLAVSQYF. CDR3 nucleotide sequence: TGTGCCAGCAGTTTACTACAACCGGGACTAGCGGTCTCCCAGTATTTT.

The chain links TRBV27 to TRBJ2-7, with D possibly matching TRBD1 (6 bases). This CDR3 spans 15 amino acids. CDR1 and CDR2 (germline): MNHEY, SMNVEV (reference sequence). The germline V and J ends were trimmed by 6 bases and 3 bases, with 18 bases remaining between them. The CDR3 spells CASSPRQDVDYEQYF. CDR3 sequence (DNA): TGTGCCAGCAGCCCTAGACAGGACGTAGACTACGAGCAGTACTTC.

Turning to this clone: A far more abundant clone sits one base away, making this likely a read error. This chain uses TRBV7-2 with TRBJ1-2; D call uncertain. The CDR3 is 14 residues long. V was pared by 3 bases and J by 0 bases, with 8 bases between. Germline V lookup: CDR1 SGHTA, CDR2 FQGNSA. CDR3 coding DNA: TGTGCCAGCAGCTTCCAAAAAGCTAACTATGGCTACACCTTC. This gives the protein CASSFQKANYGYTF.

Only one count was recorded for this clone. The chain links TRBV14 to TRBJ2-7, with 7 bases aligning to TRBD1. CDR1 and CDR2 (germline): SGHDN, FVKESK. CDR3 length equals 13 residues. V trimming: 4 bases; J trimming: 6 bases; junction bases outside the gene matches: 6. The CDR3 DNA reads as TGTGCCAGCAGCCGTACAGGGGTAAGCGAGCAGTACTTC. This encodes CASSRTGVSEQYF.

The CDR3 reads CASSLGLVTGELFF. DNA of the CDR3: TGTGCCAGCAGTTTAGGGCTAGTCACCGGGGAGCTGTTTTTT. The genes are TRBV28 and TRBJ2-2; no clear D gene. Germline V gene lookup returns CDR1 MDHEN and CDR2 SYDVKM. The CDR3 has 14 residues. V dropped 2 bases and J dropped 4 bases, with 8 bases sitting between them.

The J gene is TRBJ1-5, the V gene TRBV6-6; D is unclear. Trimming cost V 2 bases and J 4 bases, with 9 bases left between them. The CDR3 has 14 amino acids. The V gene's germline CDR1 is MNHNY and CDR2 SVGAGI (reference sequence). CDR3 in DNA: TGTGCCAGCAGTTACGGACCCACAAATCAGCCCCAGCATTTT. This encodes CASSYGPTNQPQHF.

This clone is a singleton in its sample. The V and J genes are TRBV5-6 and TRBJ2-7; D remains ambiguous. Germline CDR1 is SGHDT and CDR2 is YYEEEE. This CDR3 has 13 residues. Trimming cost V 0 bases and J 3 bases, with 7 bases left between them. CDR3 residues: CASSLATLYEQYF. DNA of the CDR3: TGTGCCAGCAGCTTGGCCACTCTCTACGAGCAGTACTTC.

For the CDR3, the DNA is TGTGCCAGCAGCCCCAGGGGCACAGATACGCAGTATTTT. This encodes CASSPRGTDTQYF. The chain joins TRBV9 to TRBJ2-3; the D gene is possibly TRBD1 (5 bases). Germline V gene sequence: CDR1 SGDLS, CDR2 YYNGEE. This CDR3 region has 13 residues. V lost 4 bases and J lost 1, with 7 bases in between.

The gene calls are TRBV19 and TRBJ2-2; D unclear. The CDR3 sequence is 14 residues long. CDR1 and CDR2 from the germline V gene are LNHDA and SQIVND (reference sequence). The V end was cut by 7 bases, the J end by 0 bases, with 9 bases between. DNA of the CDR3: TGTGCCAGTATGTGGGCCCCGAACACCGGGGAGCTGTTTTTT. Translating gives CASMWAPNTGELFF.

The gene calls are TRBV28 and TRBJ2-3; D unclear. This CDR3 region has 15 residues. V dropped 6 bases and J dropped 0 bases, with 13 bases sitting between them. Germline V gene lookup returns CDR1 MDHEN and CDR2 SYDVKM. As DNA, the CDR3 is TGTGCCAGCAGCCCTCTCGCAGCTAGCACAGATACGCAGTATTTT. Translation gives CASSPLAASTDTQYF.

CDR3 residues: CASSHPGLAGQETQYF. Written as DNA, the CDR3 is TGTGCCAGCAGTCACCCGGGACTAGCGGGCCAAGAGACCCAGTACTTC. The rearrangement joins TRBV2 to TRBJ2-5, with TRBD2 matching 12 bases. The V gene's germline CDR1 is SNHLY and CDR2 FYNNEI. The CDR3 is 16 residues long. With V trimmed by 5 bases and J by 1 base, 5 bases remained unmatched.

This rearrangement joins TRBV5-6 to TRBJ1-4; D remains unclear. Germline CDR1 reads SGHDT; CDR2 reads YYEEEE. The length of the CDR3 is 15 residues. Trimming took off 0 bases at V and 4 bases at J, with 10 bases between the two ends. The CDR3 sequence: CASSLGPVGNEKLFF. In nucleotides, the CDR3 is TGTGCCAGCAGCTTGGGCCCAGTGGGTAATGAAAAACTGTTTTTT.

The count of this clone is one. V and J are TRBV6-1 and TRBJ1-5, with a weak D call TRBD1 (5 bases). The CDR3 spans 16 residues. Per germline, CDR1 MNHNS and CDR2 SASEGT. The ends were cut back, 2 bases at V and 5 bases at J, with 16 bases in the middle. The DNA of the CDR3 is TGTGCCAGCAGTGAACATGGTGAGCCGGGGGATCAGCCCCAGCATTTT. As protein: CASSEHGEPGDQPQHF.

This chain uses TRBV4-3 with TRBJ1-2; D might be TRBD1 (5 bases). The CDR3 totals 17 residues. CDR1 and CDR2 (germline): LGHNA, YSLEER. V lost 0 bases and J lost 8, with 22 bases in between. The CDR3 DNA sequence: TGCGCCAGCAGCCAAGATCCTGCCCGGGACGCTCTGGGCGGCTACACCTTC. The encoded protein is CASSQDPARDALGGYTF.

The chain is built from TRBV9 and TRBJ1-1, with TRBD1 matching 8 bases. This CDR3 is built from 13 residues. After removal of 3 bases from V and 3 bases from J, the junction contained 1 base not matched to a gene. The germline V gene encodes CDR1 SGDLS and CDR2 YYNGEE. The CDR3 loop reads CASSAQGDTEAFF. The CDR3 DNA reads as TGTGCCAGCAGCGCACAGGGGGACACTGAAGCTTTCTTT. Using reference TRBV9 and TRBJ1-1 for the parts outside the CDR3, the full variable domain is DSGVTQTPKHLITATGQRVTLRCSPRSGDLSVYWYQQSLDQGLQFLIQYYNGEERAKGNILERFSAQQFPDLHSELNLSSLELGDSALYFCASSAQGDTEAFFGQGTRLTVV.

This rearrangement joins TRBV5-5 to TRBJ2-7; TRBD2 agrees at 7 bases. The CDR3 has 14 amino acids. The germline gives CDR1 SGHKS, CDR2 YYEKEE (reference sequence). The J segment lost 3 bases and the V segment lost 4 bases, leaving 7 bases of the junction unmatched. The CDR3 sequence is CASSPLASLYEQYF. CDR3 nucleotide sequence: TGTGCCAGCAGCCCACTAGCGTCCCTCTACGAGCAGTACTTC. Supplemented by reference TRBV5-5 and TRBJ2-7, the full variable domain reads DAGVTQSPTHLIKTRGQQVTLRCSPISGHKSVSWYQQVLGQGPQFIFQYYEKEERGRGNFPDRFSARQFPNYSSELNVNALLLGDSALYLCASSPLASLYEQYFGPGTRLTVT.